This paragraph covers one T cell receptor beta chain sequence. Other DNA sequences within the sample encode an identical CDR3. V shed 0 bases, J shed 1 base, and the junction held 3 bases outside the gene matches. Germline-derived CDR1 and CDR2 are MNHEY and SVGAGI. This CDR3 has 15 amino acids. Cohort assignment relied on participant-reported clinical history. These data originate in a study of blood T cell repertoires in COVID-19. Sequencing used immunoSEQ multiplex PCR; TCRdb keeps in-frame clones, though not all of them. Among some 320,000 clones listed, around 90% were seen once. The receptor was derived from a man in his sixties who had recovered from COVID-19. V and J are TRBV6-5 and TRBJ2-7; 7 bases match TRBD1. The sample consisted of PBMCs or T cells enriched from blood (not recorded which). CDR3 residues: CASSYSGRGSYEQYF. In nucleotides, the CDR3 is TGTGCCAGCAGTTACTCCGGCAGGGGGTCCTACGAGCAGTACTTC.